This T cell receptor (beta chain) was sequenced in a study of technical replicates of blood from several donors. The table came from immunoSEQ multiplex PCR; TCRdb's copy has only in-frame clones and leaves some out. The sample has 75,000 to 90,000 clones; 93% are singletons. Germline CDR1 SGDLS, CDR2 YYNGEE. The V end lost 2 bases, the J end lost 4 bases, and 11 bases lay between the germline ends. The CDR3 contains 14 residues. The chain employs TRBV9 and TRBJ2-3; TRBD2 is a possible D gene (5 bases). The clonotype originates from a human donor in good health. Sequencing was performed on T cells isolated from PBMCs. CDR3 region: CASSVSDRADTQYF. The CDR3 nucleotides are TGTGCCAGCAGCGTTAGCGATCGGGCAGATACGCAGTATTTT.